Listed below are T cell receptor beta chains from one sample, sequenced in a study of regulatory T cells in long-lasting Graves disease. MiXCR, run by TCRdb on the multiplex PCR reads, gives a single entry per CDR3 protein. This repertoire shows fewer than 450,000 distinct CDR3 sequences, about 15% found once; its top ten account for roughly 8%. These same records also appear under a second study, on T cells in Graves' hyperthyroidism and ophthalmopathy.

The specimen comprised peripheral blood mononuclear cells (PBMCs), sampled at new diagnosis, from a patient treated with antithyroid drugs. Every receptor here comes from a woman aged 40-49 years with Graves disease. The CDR3 runs from the conserved cysteine through the conserved F or W. D genes are given only for firm matches. Not all rows give a size; the values are once, few, many and, for expanded clones, a class.

d_call,j_call,v_call,clone_size,cdr3_nt,cdr3_aa
NA,TRBJ1-2,TRBV10-3,many,TGTGCCATCAGTGAGGGGGAAGGCGGCTACACCTTC,CAISEGEGGYTF
NA,TRBJ2-7,TRBV5-1,many,TGTGCCAGCAGCTTAGCAGGATCCGAGCAGTACTTC,CASSLAGSEQYF
TRBD2,TRBJ2-3,TRBV12-3/TRBV12-4,NA,TGTGCCAGCAGTCCCGGGACTAGGACAAGCACAGATACGCAGTATTTT,CASSPGTRTSTDTQYF
TRBD2,TRBJ2-1,TRBV15,few,TGTGCCACCAGCCTAGCGGGAGGGCCCTCCTACAATGAGCAGTTCTTC,CATSLAGGPSYNEQFF
TRBD1,TRBJ2-1,TRBV9,many,TGTGCCAGCAGCGTAGGGCAGGGGGCTTACAATGAGCAGTTCTTC,CASSVGQGAYNEQFF
TRBD1,TRBJ1-5,TRBV30,few,TGTGCCTGGGGAAGGACAGGGTACAATCAGCCCCAGCATTTT,CAWGRTGYNQPQHF
TRBD1,TRBJ2-7,TRBV27,few,TGTGCCACCCAGCGCGGCCAGGGACAGGAGCAGTACTTC,CATQRGQGQEQYF
TRBD1,TRBJ2-3,TRBV19,few,TGTGCCAGTAGTATGGAAGGGGGCAGGCCAGATACGCAGTATTTT,CASSMEGGRPDTQYF
NA,TRBJ1-5,TRBV28,many,TGTGCCAGCAGCCCACGTTGGGTCACCGAGGATCAGCCCCAGCATTTT,CASSPRWVTEDQPQHF
NA,TRBJ1-5,TRBV2,many,TGTGCCAGCAGCCTGACCCGGGGGGGCAATCAGCCCCAGCATTTT,CASSLTRGGNQPQHF
TRBD2,TRBJ2-1,TRBV11-2,many,TGTGCCAGCAGCTTAGACCCCGGGACTAGCAGGCAGTTCTTC,CASSLDPGTSRQFF
NA,TRBJ2-3,TRBV7-2,many,TGTGCCACCCGTCTGGGGACGGTTAGCACAGATACGCAGTATTTT,CATRLGTVSTDTQYF
TRBD1,TRBJ2-3,TRBV12-3/TRBV12-4,many,TGTGCCAGCCGAACCGGGACAGGGACCTTTACTAGCACAGATACGCAGTATTTT,CASRTGTGTFTSTDTQYF
TRBD2,TRBJ2-7,TRBV5-1,NA,TGCGCCAGCAGCCCCAATAGCGGGAGGCCCCACGAGCAGTACTTC,CASSPNSGRPHEQYF